The 32 T cell receptor beta chains below were found in one sample sequenced in a study of T cells after posttransplantation cyclophosphamide. Assay used: immunoSEQ multiplex PCR; TCRdb lists only in-frame clones, some missing. Sampling found about 37,000 clones, none seen once. The specimen was PBMCs. The receptors originated from a man younger than 45 in good health and a related stem cell transplant donor.

This clone has at least ten counts. The chain is built from TRBV24-1 and TRBJ2-1; D gene unclear. V was cut by 5 bases and J by 0 bases, with 4 bases left in between. The germline CDR1 and CDR2 sequences are KGHDR and SFDVKD. The CDR3 contains 13 residues. CDR3 residues: CATSGRSYNEQFF. The CDR3 DNA is TGTGCCACCAGTGGTCGCTCCTACAATGAGCAGTTCTTC.

There are a few counts of this clone. The chain links TRBV12-3 or TRBV12-4 to TRBJ2-2, with 14 bases lining up with TRBD2. The CDR3 totals 18 residues. J gave up 8 bases and V 2 bases, and 10 bases lay outside the gene matches. The CDR3 coding sequence is TGTGCCAGCAGTTTAAGGCGACTAGCGGGGGGGCGGCGAGGGGAGCTGTTTTTT. It is translated as CASSLRRLAGGRRGELFF.

This clone was detected many times. The CDR3 protein is CASEEQGAGDSPLHF. The CDR3 region has the DNA TGTGCCAGCGAAGAACAGGGGGCAGGGGATTCACCCCTCCACTTT. The V gene is TRBV28, the J gene TRBJ1-6, with 9 positions matching TRBD1. Germline CDR1 reads MDHEN; CDR2 reads SYDVKM. Trimming removed 8 bases from V and 8 bases from J; junction bases left unmatched: 10. The CDR3 runs to 15 residues.

The chain combines TRBV6-1 with TRBJ1-2; the D is unclear. V shed 11 bases and J shed 6 bases, with 19 bases lying between them. CDR1 MNHNS and CDR2 SASEGT come from the germline V gene. The CDR3 loop spans 13 amino acids. CDR3 coding DNA: TGTGCCGTCCCTACGCCGAGGGTAGATGGCTACACCTTC. Its translation: CAVPTPRVDGYTF.

The sample holds many counts of this clone. The chain links TRBV6-1 to TRBJ1-4; no firm D call. This CDR3 has 13 residues. V was clipped by 4 bases and J by 7 bases, with 10 bases between them. CDR1 and CDR2 from the germline V gene are MNHNS and SASEGT. In DNA form, the CDR3 reads TGTGCCAGCAGTGTGGCCACGAGTGAAAAACTGTTTTTT. Encoded protein: CASSVATSEKLFF.

This clone occurred many times. The chain combines TRBV11-2 with TRBJ1-5; D remains unclear. V lost 5 bases and J lost 2, with 10 bases in between. Germline-derived CDR1 and CDR2 are SGHAT and FQNNGV. The CDR3 contains 14 residues. The CDR3 region is CASSAAEGNQPQHF. The CDR3 DNA is TGTGCCAGCAGCGCCGCCGAGGGCAATCAGCCCCAGCATTTT.

This clone was found a few times. The chain has TRBV5-1 and TRBJ2-3; 7 nucleotides match TRBD2. This CDR3 has 15 residues. The germline gives CDR1 SGHRS, CDR2 YFSETQ. The junction had 1 base not matched to a gene; V was cut back by 0 bases and J by 0 bases. CDR3 protein: CASSLASGSTDTQYF. CDR3 nucleotide sequence: TGCGCCAGCAGCTTGGCTAGCGGCAGCACAGATACGCAGTATTTT.

This clone was counted ten times or more. This chain uses TRBV6-2 or TRBV6-3 with TRBJ2-1; 8 nucleotides match TRBD2. The CDR3 runs 13 residues. Per germline, CDR1 MNHEY and CDR2 SVGEGT. V lost 2 bases and J lost 9; bases outside the gene matches: 3. The chain's CDR3 is CASSYGSGGEQFF. Written as DNA, the CDR3 is TGTGCCAGCAGTTACGGGAGCGGGGGTGAGCAGTTCTTC.

This clone occurred many times. The chain couples TRBV6-6 to TRBJ2-1; D gene ambiguous. The CDR3 loop spans 10 amino acids. Germline CDR1 is MNHNY and CDR2 is SVGAGI (reference sequence). With 6 bases removed from V and 7 bases from J, the gap between germline ends came to 4 bases. The CDR3 nucleotides are TGTGCCAGCAGCGGTAATGAGCAGTTCTTC. It codes for CASSGNEQFF.

This clone was counted ten times or more. The V call is TRBV15, the J call TRBJ1-3; D is possibly TRBD1 (5 bases). The CDR3 contains 15 residues. Trimming stripped 5 bases from V and 3 bases from J, with 14 bases between. Germline V gene data show CDR1 as LNHNV and CDR2 as YYDKDF (reference sequence). CDR3 residues: CATSGMRGIGNTIYF. In nucleotides, the CDR3 is TGTGCCACCAGCGGAATGAGGGGAATTGGAAACACCATATATTTT.

This clone has ten or more counts. The chain employs TRBV4-1 and TRBJ1-4; perhaps TRBD1 as D (5 bases). Per germline, CDR1 MGHRA and CDR2 YSYEKL. The length of the CDR3 is 15 residues. Trimming took 6 bases from V and 3 from J, leaving 14 bases between them. This CDR3 reads CASRSDAGPNEKLFF. As DNA, the CDR3 is TGCGCCAGCAGATCTGACGCAGGGCCTAATGAAAAACTGTTTTTT.

This clone was detected many times. J is TRBJ1-6 and V is TRBV9; tentatively, D is TRBD1 (6 bases). Trimming took 4 bases from V and 6 from J, leaving 17 bases between them. Germline values: CDR1 SGDLS, CDR2 YYNGEE. The CDR3 totals 16 residues. CDR3 bases: TGTGCCAGCAGCTCAAGGGCGGGGGCCCTTAATTCACCCCTCCACTTT. This encodes CASSSRAGALNSPLHF.

The CDR3 sequence is CASSILGQGRNTGELFF. The DNA for the CDR3 is TGTGCCAGCAGCATCCTAGGACAGGGCCGAAACACCGGGGAGCTGTTTTTT. V and J are TRBV5-6 and TRBJ2-2; 8 bases agree with TRBD1. CDR1 and CDR2 from the germline V gene are SGHDT and YYEEEE. V shed 4 bases and J 2 bases; nucleotides not matched to a gene: 10. The CDR3 spans 17 residues.

At least ten counts were recorded for this clone. This chain links TRBV18 with TRBJ1-3, with D uncertain. Germline V CDR1 and CDR2: KGHSH, LQKENI. V lost 3 bases, J lost 0 bases, and 9 bases lay in between. The CDR3 spans 15 residues. CDR3 in DNA: TGTGCCAGCTCACCCACAGAGAGCTCTGGAAACACCATATATTTT. Translated: CASSPTESSGNTIYF.

This chain uses TRBV4-3 with TRBJ2-3, with TRBD1 identical over 8 bases. The CDR3 spans 14 residues. The V and J ends lost 4 bases and 5 bases, in that order; junction bases with no gene match: 5. CDR1 is LGHNA and CDR2 is YSLEER in the germline V gene. CDR3 residues: CASSLRTGLDTQYF. The CDR3 bases are TGCGCCAGCAGCCTTCGGACAGGGCTAGATACGCAGTATTTT.

This clone has at least ten counts. The V call is TRBV7-2, the J call TRBJ2-5; unclear D gene. V shed 0 bases and J shed 2 bases, with 7 bases lying between them. This CDR3 comprises 14 residues. From germline, CDR1 is SGHTA and CDR2 FQGNSA. The CDR3: CASSLAIQQETQYF. DNA for the CDR3: TGTGCCAGCAGCTTAGCGATACAGCAAGAGACCCAGTACTTC. Together with reference TRBV7-2 and TRBJ2-5, the CDR3 gives the full variable domain: GAGVSQSPSNKVTEKGKDVELRCDPISGHTALYWYRQSLGQGLEFLIYFQGNSAPDKSGLPSDRFSAERTGGSVSTLTIQRTQQEDSAVYLCASSLAIQQETQYFGPGTRLLVL.

This clone showed up many times. The rearrangement links TRBV7-3 to TRBJ1-1; D ambiguous. The CDR3 spans 13 residues. V was trimmed by 1 base and J by 0 bases, leaving 3 bases between them. The germline gives CDR1 SGHTA, CDR2 FQGTGA. CDR3 residues: CASSLKVNTEAFF. The CDR3 bases are TGTGCCAGCAGCTTAAAGGTGAACACTGAAGCTTTCTTT.

Relative to its sample, this clone is medium-sized. The chain recombines TRBV19 with TRBJ1-1; the D gene is possibly TRBD1 (5 bases). Germline lookup yields CDR1 LNHDA and CDR2 SQIVND (reference sequence). V shed 5 bases and J shed 10 bases, with 14 bases lying between them. The length of the CDR3 is 12 residues. CDR3 DNA sequence: TGTGCCAGTAGTTCGGGACTCCTGGTAGCTTTCTTT. Translated: CASSSGLLVAFF. Supplemented by reference TRBV19 and TRBJ1-1, the full variable domain reads DGGITQSPKYLFRKEGQNVTLSCEQNLNHDAMYWYRQDPGQGLRLIYYSQIVNDFQKGDIAEGYSVSREKKESFPLTVTSAQKNPTAFYLCASSSGLLVAFFGQGTRLTVV.

This rearrangement joins TRBV29-1 to TRBJ2-7; 7 positions agree with TRBD1. This CDR3 has 13 residues. Germline V CDR1 and CDR2: SQVTM, ANQGSEA. Losses at the gene ends were 4 bases for V and 1 base for J; bases not matched to a gene: 4. The CDR3 protein is CSVGKGASYEQYF. The CDR3 nucleotides read TGCAGCGTTGGCAAGGGGGCTTCCTACGAGCAGTACTTC.

This clone was counted ten times or more. V is TRBV7-2 and J is TRBJ1-1; no clear D gene. Trimming took off 5 bases at V and 4 bases at J, with 14 bases between the two ends. CDR3 length: 14 amino acids. The germline CDR1 and CDR2 sequences are SGHTA and FQGNSA. The CDR3 nucleotides read TGTGCCAGCAGCCCCAGGCCCCCCGGCACTGAAGCTTTCTTT. Its protein is CASSPRPPGTEAFF. The whole variable domain, remainder taken from reference TRBV7-2 and TRBJ1-1, is GAGVSQSPSNKVTEKGKDVELRCDPISGHTALYWYRQSLGQGLEFLIYFQGNSAPDKSGLPSDRFSAERTGGSVSTLTIQRTQQEDSAVYLCASSPRPPGTEAFFGQGTRLTVV.

This clone has more than one count but fewer than ten. Germline and junction disagree at one end, which may indicate a read error. Other DNA sequences in the sample encode the same CDR3. V and J are TRBV6-2 or TRBV6-3 and TRBJ1-4, with D tentatively TRBD1 (6 bases). This CDR3 has 17 amino acids. The germline CDR1 and CDR2 sequences are MNHEY and SVGEGT. CDR3 region: CASSGTFTSATNEKLFF. Written as DNA, the CDR3 is TGTGCCAGCAGTGGGACATTCACTTCAGCAACCAATGAAAAACTGTTTTTT.

This clone appeared many times. This chain uses TRBV2 with TRBJ1-1, with TRBD1 identical over 7 bases. The germline V gene has CDR1 SNHLY and CDR2 FYNNEI. After removal of 8 bases from V and 5 bases from J, the junction contained 5 bases not matched to a gene. This CDR3 has 12 residues. The CDR3 DNA reads as TGTGCCAGCGCCACAGGGGTGACTGAAGCTTTCTTT. This encodes CASATGVTEAFF.

The sample holds many counts of this clone. The rearrangement links TRBV28 to TRBJ2-1; D is possibly TRBD1 (6 bases). This CDR3 comprises 17 residues. From germline, CDR1 is MDHEN and CDR2 SYDVKM. V was clipped by 5 bases and J by 0 bases, with 17 bases between them. CDR3 protein: CASSVNAGDRSYNEQFF. CDR3 in DNA: TGTGCCAGCAGTGTCAACGCAGGGGATCGCTCCTACAATGAGCAGTTCTTC.

This rearrangement joins TRBV5-6 to TRBJ2-2; TRBD1 aligns across 7 bases. The CDR3 length is 15 residues. Trimming at V came to 4 bases and at J to 6 bases, leaving 9 bases not matched to a gene. CDR1 and CDR2 from the germline V gene are SGHDT and YYEEEE. In DNA, the CDR3 is TGTGCCAGCAGCACCAACAGGGGCTGGGCCGGGGAGCTGTTTTTT. Translating gives CASSTNRGWAGELFF.

This clone was observed at least ten times. V and J are TRBV19 and TRBJ2-6, with 9 bases identical to TRBD1. The germline CDR1 and CDR2 sequences are LNHDA and SQIVND (reference sequence). The CDR3 consists of 19 residues. V gave up 4 bases and J gave up 4 bases; unmatched junction bases: 14. In DNA, the CDR3 is TGTGCCAGTAGTACCAACCGGGACAGGGATTATTCCGGGGCCAACGTCCTGACTTTC. This sequence encodes CASSTNRDRDYSGANVLTF.

This clone occurred many times. The chain uses TRBV14 and TRBJ2-1, with 9 bases aligning to TRBD2. The CDR3 spans 16 residues. Germline V gene sequence: CDR1 SGHDN, CDR2 FVKESK. After removal of 4 bases from V and 0 bases from J, the junction contained 4 bases not matched to a gene. CDR3 sequence: CASSLLLAGSYNEQFF. In DNA form, the CDR3 reads TGTGCCAGCAGCCTTTTACTAGCGGGCTCCTACAATGAGCAGTTCTTC.

This clone was counted many times. This chain joins TRBV5-1 and TRBJ2-7; 10 nucleotides agree with TRBD1. The length of the CDR3 is 15 residues. Germline V CDR1 and CDR2: SGHRS, YFSETQ. The V segment lost 0 bases and the J segment 0 bases; nucleotides outside the gene matches: 0. The DNA for the CDR3 is TGCGCCAGCAGCTTGGGACAGGGGGCCTCCTACGAGCAGTACTTC. Translating it yields CASSLGQGASYEQYF.

CDR3 loop: CASRGGAGTDTQYF. CDR3 bases: TGCGCCAGCAGGGGGGGGGCTGGCACAGATACGCAGTATTTT. The gene calls are TRBV5-1 and TRBJ2-3; D possibly corresponds to TRBD2 (7 bases). The ends were cut back, 5 bases at V and 1 base at J, with 11 bases in the middle. The CDR3 has 14 amino acids. Germline CDR1 is SGHRS and CDR2 is YFSETQ.

The CDR3 reads CASSVDAGGEQFF. Written as DNA, the CDR3 is TGTGCCAGCAGCGTAGACGCGGGGGGGGAGCAGTTCTTC. The chain combines TRBV9 with TRBJ2-1, with 9 bases aligning to TRBD2. Trimming at V came to 0 bases and at J to 10 bases, leaving 2 bases not matched to a gene. The CDR3 contains 13 residues. Per the germline V gene, CDR1 is SGDLS and CDR2 is YYNGEE.

This clone was counted ten times or more. The CDR3 DNA is TGTGCCAGCAGTGAAACAGGGGGGTTTGAAAAACTGTTTTTT. It specifies CASSETGGFEKLFF. The chain employs TRBV12-3 or TRBV12-4 and TRBJ1-4; 8 nucleotides align to TRBD1. J gave up 7 bases and V 5 bases, and 6 bases lay outside the gene matches. This CDR3 has 14 residues.

This clone has a count of ten or more. This chain joins TRBV27 and TRBJ2-7; 10 nucleotides line up with TRBD1. The ends lost 0 bases at V and 2 bases at J; junction bases unmatched: 1. CDR3 length: 15 residues. Germline V gene lookup returns CDR1 MNHEY and CDR2 SMNVEV (reference sequence). CDR3 in DNA: TGTGCCAGCAGTTTATCGGGACAGGGGACCTACGAGCAGTACTTC. Protein sequence: CASSLSGQGTYEQYF.

The sample holds a few counts of this clone. The V call is TRBV28, the J call TRBJ2-5; the D gene is possibly TRBD2 (6 bases). There are 13 residues in the CDR3. V was cut by 7 bases and J by 9 bases, with 18 bases left in between. Germline V gene lookup returns CDR1 MDHEN and CDR2 SYDVKM. CDR3 bases: TGTGCCAGCACCGTCGGGACTCGCGAGGCCCAGTACTTC. Its protein product is CASTVGTREAQYF.